The clone carrying this T cell receptor (beta chain) came up a few times. Its antigen is currently unknown. Trimming stripped 8 bases from V and 0 bases from J, with 13 bases between. The CDR3 sequence is 15 residues long. CDR1 MDHEN and CDR2 SYDVKM come from the germline V gene. This specimen comes from a study of T cells in pancreatic ductal adenocarcinoma. The data were produced by immunoSEQ multiplex PCR, yet TCRdb's version contains in-frame clones alone and is incomplete. Among 31,000 or so clones, 85% to 95% were seen once, and the ten largest hold over 2%. No neoadjuvant therapy was given to the selected pancreatic ductal adenocarcinoma patients before their surgery. Regarding the study as a whole: Tumor samples had fewer productive templates and about 8-fold fewer unique clonotypes than blood. No significant tumor-blood clonality difference; means were about 0.11 and 0.072. Tumor-versus-blood clonality comparisons may be biased toward lower tumor diversity. The resected cohort was biased toward the minority with early-stage disease.

This receptor was obtained from a human donor with pancreatic ductal adenocarcinoma. Sample: PBMCs. The chain employs TRBV28 and TRBJ1-4, with a weak D call TRBD1 (5 bases). CDR3 residues: CASLPGGATNEKLFF. The CDR3 nucleotides read TGTGCCAGCCTTCCTGGGGGTGCAACTAATGAAAAACTGTTTTTT.